These 4 T cell receptor beta chains were sequenced from one sample in a study of T-cell memory formation after mild COVID-19. TCRdb used MiXCR to reprocess the 5' RACE reads, holding one entry per CDR3 protein. The profile shows over 300,000 distinct CDR3 sequences, 20% of them singletons. Specimen: PBMCs or a T cell subset sorted from them (not recorded which). The receptors derive from a man younger than 35 who had mild COVID-19 (a few samples of this study predate the infection). Cell type and time point are not known.

This clonotype was recorded a few times. V gene TRBV4-3 combines with J gene TRBJ2-7; D remains ambiguous. Looked up from germline, CDR1 is LGHNA and CDR2 is YSLEER. This CDR3 has 14 residues. V dropped 0 bases and J dropped 2 bases, with 8 bases sitting between them. The DNA of the CDR3 is TGCGCCAGCAGCCAAGATACGGGTACCTACGAGCAGTACTTC. Translated: CASSQDTGTYEQYF.

This clonotype has only a few counts. This chain uses TRBV4-1 with TRBJ2-1, with D hard to call. The CDR3 extends over 17 amino acids. V was clipped by 0 bases and J by 5 bases, with 17 bases between them. CDR1 is MGHRA, CDR2 YSYEKL, per germline. CDR3 residues: CASSQDLGFGPHNEQFF. The CDR3 coding sequence is TGCGCCAGCAGCCAAGATTTGGGGTTCGGCCCACACAATGAGCAGTTCTTC.

The chain links TRBV4-3 to TRBJ1-6; D unclear. This CDR3 is 17 amino acids long. V was trimmed by 0 bases and J by 0 bases, leaving 9 bases between them. Germline assignment: CDR1 LGHNA and CDR2 YSLEER. The CDR3 is CASSQDRLGSYNSPLHF. The CDR3 DNA reads as TGCGCCAGCAGCCAAGATAGACTCGGCTCCTATAATTCACCCCTCCACTTT.

This chain joins TRBV13 and TRBJ2-3; tentative D call: TRBD2 (5 bases). This CDR3 has 15 amino acids. Trimming left V 5 bases short and J 2 bases short, with 14 bases between. CDR1 and CDR2 from the germline V gene are PRHDT and FYEKMQ (reference sequence). The DNA of the CDR3 is TGTGCCAGCAGCATTGAGAGGGCGGTCACAGATACGCAGTATTTT. It encodes CASSIERAVTDTQYF.